This T cell receptor beta chain was retrieved from a study of T cells in Graves' hyperthyroidism and ophthalmopathy (dated by TCRdb to between 2018 and 2021). Background for the entire study: Peripheral blood samples were taken at the time of initial diagnosis, prior to any treatment. Following sampling, methimazole starting at 30 mg daily was given to hyperthyroidism patients, and high-dose intravenous methylprednisolone was given to ophthalmopathy patients. The roughly 91 discovery patients were randomly divided into training and test sets at a 7:3 ratio. Thyroid tissue and blood T-cell repertoires from six Graves' hyperthyroidism patients were also compared in the study. Whether ophthalmopathy could be predicted prospectively was tested in an independent validation cohort made up of some 20 hyperthyroidism patients plus 17 patients who later progressed to ophthalmopathy. To identify TCR V-J signatures that set the groups apart, the researchers used a discovery cohort of 100 patients, made up of 40 to 45 with Graves' ophthalmopathy and about 59 with stable Graves' hyperthyroidism. The paper reports TCR Vbeta CDR3 sequencing of roughly 140 peripheral blood samples: over 40 ophthalmopathy, 75 to 80 hyperthyroidism and 17 progressor patients.

TCR beta CDR3 regions were amplified from RNA transcripts. For the first round of RT-PCR on the TCR CDR3, the HTBI primer set was used together with the Qiagen OneStep RT-PCR kit. Libraries were constructed in a second round of multiplex PCR, after which size selection and purification were performed. Libraries were sequenced paired-end with 100 bp reads on an Illumina HiSeq2000. In the original analysis: Raw data were processed with SOAPnuke, discarding reads with adapters, uncalled bases, mean Phred below 15, or no exact constant-primer or identifier match. High-quality paired reads were merged using COPE v1.2.5, and each unique nucleotide sequence was defined as a clonotype. MiTCR v1.1 was used to align clonotypes to the IMGT TRBV, TRBD and TRBJ reference segments. The analysis included only V-J combinations with a frequency above 0.0001, which together covered approximately 99% of the repertoires. A TCS score was defined as the ratio between F50 (clonal expansion) and ExV (chaos), using BLOSUM62-based TCRdist between CDR3 peptides within each V-J. Welch's t-statistics and random forest reduced 500 to 650 V-J features to about 12, which were used in a naive Bayes classifier (R e1071). TCRdb reprocessed the public reads (quality trimming at Q25 with fastp, clone calling with MiXCR) and kept in-frame beta chains. CDR3 protein sequences are deduplicated, and each keeps its most common genes and DNA. The V and J calls come from TCRdb's annotation, not from the publication. This sample comprises nearly 110,000 distinct CDR3 sequences, roughly 15% of them detected only once. Of the sample, about 44% falls within the top ten clones.

This clonotype was picked up many times. The antigen it binds to is not known. No clone much larger than this one lies a single base away; base qualities are absent. The CDR3 has 15 amino acids, counting the end cysteine and phenylalanine. Just the 45-base CDR3 DNA is kept, in frame starting at base 1. Based on the germline V gene, the CDR1 and CDR2 sequences are SNHLY and FYNNEI. At the junction V is shortened by 3 bases and J by 1 base, with 11 bases in between. A patient counted as having stable Graves' hyperthyroidism if no progression to ophthalmopathy occurred over 18 months of follow-up. Hyperthyroidism patients were newly diagnosed, with disease duration under 2 months, and aged 18 to 65 years. Exclusion was applied to patients with uncontrolled infections, other autoimmune diseases, pregnancy or lactation. Diagnoses were established on the basis of clinical symptoms, serum thyroxine and TRAb, thyroid ultrasound, and orbital computed tomography. Ficoll-Paque density gradient centrifugation was used to isolate PBMCs from 8 to 10 ml of fresh peripheral blood. Trizol reagent was used to extract total RNA, and RNA quality was then checked on an Agilent 2100 Bioanalyzer.

What the authors observed across the whole study: A model built on a 13 V-J signature distinguished ophthalmopathy from stable hyperthyroidism, reaching around 90% sensitivity and under 84% specificity in cross-validation and 80%/75% in testing. No statistical method was used to fix the sample size in advance, and group allocation was not hidden from the investigators. During validation, the model predicted progression to ophthalmopathy a median of about 6.5 months ahead of onset, with roughly 65% sensitivity and around 73% specificity. Most expanded thyroid clonotypes (frequency above 0.001) were also detected in blood, suggesting blood repertoires may reflect thyroid immune responses.

Sequencing used blood. The receptor chain draws on TRBV2 and TRBJ2-3; perhaps TRBD2 is the D gene, with 6 bases matching. The sequence was collected from a woman aged 50 to 60 with Graves' hyperthyroidism. The nucleotides are TGTGCCAGCAGTGAGCGCTCTAGCGGCACAGATACGCAGTATTTT. Its protein is CASSERSSGTDTQYF.